These 15 T cell receptor beta chains share one sample of origin, sequenced in a study of TIL therapy for anti-PD-1-resistant metastatic lung cancer. Time point here: pre-treatment sample, taken before nivolumab and TIL therapy. This was the immunoSEQ v3 assay. The protocol was immunoSEQ multiplex PCR, while the TCRdb copy is restricted to in-frame clones and leaves out a portion. Here the sample spans 40,000 to 60,000 clones, approximately 79% being singletons. The specimen was blood, collected at baseline. All receptors come from a woman aged 30 to 85 with non-small cell lung cancer.

The table lists this clone with a few counts. V and J are TRBV19 and TRBJ2-6; D gene unclear. The germline V and J ends were trimmed by 7 bases and 0 bases, with 7 bases remaining between them. Germline assignment: CDR1 LNHDA and CDR2 SQIVND (reference sequence). The CDR3 length is 14 residues. The CDR3 nucleotides read TGTGCCAGTACCGCAGGCTCTGGGGCCAACGTCCTGACTTTC. Its translation: CASTAGSGANVLTF.

V and J are TRBV4-3 and TRBJ1-3; no firm D call. Trimming stripped 1 base from V and 1 base from J, with 8 bases between. The germline gives CDR1 LGHNA, CDR2 YSLEER. CDR3 length equals 15 residues. The CDR3 loop is CASSQVVGSGNTIYF. The DNA for the CDR3 is TGCGCCAGCAGCCAAGTCGTCGGATCTGGAAACACCATATATTTT.

V usage is TRBV27 and J usage is TRBJ2-1; perhaps TRBD2 as D (6 bases). Germline CDR1 and CDR2: MNHEY and SMNVEV (reference sequence). CDR3 length equals 13 residues. With 1 base removed from V and 11 bases from J, the gap between germline ends came to 12 bases. The CDR3 DNA sequence: TGTGCCAGCAGTTTATTCTCTAGCGCAAAGCAGTTCTTC. Translated, it gives CASSLFSSAKQFF.

Only a few counts were recorded for this clone. A junction end diverges from the germline sequence, so it may reflect a read error. The chain joins TRBV20-1 to TRBJ2-5; 8 positions agree with TRBD1. Germline CDR1 DFQATT, CDR2 SNEGSKA (reference sequence). The length of the CDR3 is 10 residues. CDR3 DNA: TGCAGGGCCCAAGGGGTACAGGGGGACTTC. Protein: CRAQGVQGDF.

DNA of the CDR3: TGTGCCAGTAGTATAGCCCATAGCGGGAGGGCCCTCGAGCAGTACTTC. Amino acids: CASSIAHSGRALEQYF. V and J are TRBV19 and TRBJ2-7; TRBD2 matches at 11 bases. The V and J ends lost 1 base and 6 bases, in that order; junction bases with no gene match: 8. CDR3 length: 16 amino acids. CDR1 is LNHDA and CDR2 is SQIVND in the germline V gene (reference sequence).

This chain links TRBV5-1 with TRBJ2-2, with 7 bases aligning to TRBD2. After removal of 4 bases from V and 5 bases from J, the junction contained 8 bases not matched to a gene. The CDR3 totals 15 residues. Looked up from germline, CDR1 is SGHRS and CDR2 is YFSETQ. For the CDR3, the DNA is TGCGCCAGCAGCGGGGGGGACCTTCCGACCGGGGAGCTGTTTTTT. Amino acids: CASSGGDLPTGELFF.

The chain employs TRBV19 and TRBJ2-7, with 7 bases that match TRBD1. CDR3 size: 14 residues. CDR1 and CDR2 (germline): LNHDA, SQIVND (reference sequence). V was clipped by 3 bases and J by 3 bases; unmatched bases: 5. CDR3 residues: CASSIPGQHYEQYF. The DNA of the CDR3 is TGTGCCAGTAGTATTCCGGGACAGCACTACGAGCAGTACTTC.

The chain uses TRBV10-1 and TRBJ2-7, with D uncertain. The V gene lost 3 bases and the J gene lost 5 bases, with 11 bases spanning the gap. The CDR3 length is 13 residues. Germline CDR1 is WNHNN and CDR2 is SYGVQD (reference sequence). The CDR3 DNA follows: TGCGCCAGCAGTGACGCGAAGACCGACGAGCAGTACTTC. This sequence encodes CASSDAKTDEQYF.

V usage is TRBV30 and J usage is TRBJ2-3; 9 nucleotides match TRBD1. Germline lookup yields CDR1 GTSNPN and CDR2 SVGIG (reference sequence). J gave up 1 base and V 2 bases, and 1 base lay outside the gene matches. The CDR3 contains 14 residues. CDR3 residues: CAWSTGGGTDTQYF. Written as DNA, the CDR3 is TGTGCCTGGAGTACAGGGGGCGGCACAGATACGCAGTATTTT.

This clone is a singleton in its sample. The genes are TRBV30 and TRBJ1-1, with TRBD1 identical over 7 bases. CDR3 length: 16 amino acids. The junction had 15 bases not matched to a gene; V was cut back by 4 bases and J by 4 bases. CDR1 and CDR2 (germline): GTSNPN, SVGIG (reference sequence). CDR3 nucleotides: TGTGCCTGGATTGCCCGGTTTCAGGGGGGCGGCACTGAAGCTTTCTTT. Translation gives CAWIARFQGGGTEAFF.

This chain links TRBV29-1 with TRBJ2-7; 11 bases fit TRBD1. The CDR3 has 16 amino acids. Per the germline V gene, CDR1 is SQVTM and CDR2 is ANQGSEA. The trim removed 2 bases at V and 2 bases at J, leaving 8 bases unmatched. CDR3 nucleotide sequence: TGCAGCGTTGAATACAGGACAGGGGGCAATACCTACGAGCAGTACTTC. It is translated as CSVEYRTGGNTYEQYF.

This rearrangement joins TRBV5-1 to TRBJ2-3; D not certain. Germline-derived CDR1 and CDR2 are SGHRS and YFSETQ. The CDR3 contains 14 residues. The germline V and J ends were trimmed by 0 bases and 5 bases, with 10 bases remaining between them. Here the CDR3 reads CASSLEGLRDTQYF. As DNA, the CDR3 is TGCGCCAGCAGCTTGGAAGGGCTAAGAGATACGCAGTATTTT.

The rearrangement uses TRBV10-2 and TRBJ2-2; the match to TRBD1 covers 11 bases. The germline gives CDR1 WSHSY, CDR2 SAAADI. With V trimmed by 6 bases and J by 5 bases, 5 bases remained unmatched. The CDR3 runs to 15 residues. The CDR3 sequence: CASSGQGARTGELFF. The CDR3 DNA is TGCGCCAGCAGCGGACAGGGGGCGCGGACCGGGGAGCTGTTTTTT.

The chain links TRBV19 to TRBJ1-1; D remains ambiguous. The V end was cut by 6 bases, the J end by 4 bases, with 15 bases between. The CDR3 contains 14 residues. CDR1 is LNHDA, CDR2 SQIVND, per germline (reference sequence). The DNA of the CDR3 is TGTGCCAGTAGGATCCGGCCCCCCCCCACTGAAGCTTTCTTT. It yields the protein CASRIRPPPTEAFF. Filled out from reference TRBV19 and TRBJ1-1, the complete variable domain reads DGGITQSPKYLFRKEGQNVTLSCEQNLNHDAMYWYRQDPGQGLRLIYYSQIVNDFQKGDIAEGYSVSREKKESFPLTVTSAQKNPTAFYLCASRIRPPPTEAFFGQGTRLTVV.

The V and J genes are TRBV2 and TRBJ1-5; D is ambiguous. Per germline, CDR1 SNHLY and CDR2 FYNNEI. This CDR3 has 14 amino acids. Deletions cut 0 bases from V and 7 bases from J, with 10 bases between. The CDR3 DNA reads TGTGCCAGCAGTGAAGCGGGAAGGCGACAGCCCCAGCATTTT. Encoded protein: CASSEAGRRQPQHF. The full variable domain, its missing parts supplied by reference TRBV2 and TRBJ1-5, is EPEVTQTPSHQVTQMGQEVILRCVPISNHLYFYWYRQILGQKVEFLVSFYNNEISEKSEIFDDQFSVERPDGSNFTLKIRSTKLEDSAMYFCASSEAGRRQPQHFGDGTRLSIL.